The 16 T cell receptor beta chains presented below share a single source sample, sequenced in a study of T cell repertoires in cytomegalovirus infection. The antigens of these receptors remain unknown. In TCRdb, the reads were re-called with MiXCR into one record per CDR3 protein. Counted here are about 310,000 distinct CDR3 sequences, more than 20% occurring once; the ten biggest clones make up about an eighth. The source material was cultured PBMCs, sampled from culture after CMV antigen stimulation. The receptors shown here come from a human donor in good health (CMV status not recorded). Some clones in this sample may be carry-over from other donors' samples.

This clonotype has a count of ten or more. The chain links TRBV7-2 to TRBJ1-3; TRBD1 might be the D (5 bases). This CDR3 has 17 amino acids. Germline-derived CDR1 and CDR2 are SGHTA and FQGNSA. The V gene lost 4 bases and the J gene lost 4 bases, with 20 bases spanning the gap. Here the CDR3 reads CASSYGTARASGNTIYF. The CDR3 bases are TGTGCCAGCAGCTATGGGACGGCAAGGGCATCAGGAAACACCATATATTTT.

The rearrangement uses TRBV20-1 and TRBJ2-5, with 13 bases fitting TRBD2. Germline assignment: CDR1 DFQATT and CDR2 SNEGSKA (reference sequence). The CDR3 is 16 residues long. The J segment lost 4 bases and the V segment lost 3 bases, leaving 8 bases of the junction unmatched. The CDR3 loop reads CSAREGLAGLTETQYF. CDR3 sequence (DNA): TGCAGTGCTAGGGAGGGACTAGCGGGATTAACAGAGACCCAGTACTTC.

The V call is TRBV18, the J call TRBJ2-7; TRBD2 might be the D (5 bases). V lost 3 bases, J lost 1 base, and 16 bases lay in between. The germline V gene encodes CDR1 KGHSH and CDR2 LQKENI. The CDR3 spans 16 residues. CDR3 sequence reads: CASSPTYHSGSYEQYF. CDR3 nucleotides: TGTGCCAGCTCACCTACGTACCACTCGGGATCCTACGAGCAGTACTTC.

The chain recombines TRBV4-1 with TRBJ2-1, with a tentative D call TRBD2 (5 bases). Germline V gene lookup returns CDR1 MGHRA and CDR2 YSYEKL. V lost 4 bases and J 4 bases, leaving 14 bases between the germline ends. This CDR3 has 15 amino acids. Written as DNA, the CDR3 is TGCGCCAGCAGCCCCCAAGCGCGGGCGTACAATGAGCAGTTCTTC. Encoded protein: CASSPQARAYNEQFF.

This clonotype has just a few counts. V is TRBV27 and J is TRBJ2-7; 9 bases map to TRBD2. The germline gives CDR1 MNHEY, CDR2 SMNVEV (reference sequence). This CDR3 has 14 residues. With V trimmed by 6 bases and J by 5 bases, 8 bases remained unmatched. The CDR3 DNA follows: TGTGCCAGCAGGAATAGCGGGAGTCTCCACGAGCAGTACTTC. Residues: CASRNSGSLHEQYF.

This chain connects TRBV6-1 to TRBJ1-4; D is possibly TRBD1 (5 bases). V lost 5 bases to trimming and J lost 9 bases, with 13 bases between them. Germline V CDR1 and CDR2: MNHNS, SASEGT. The CDR3 is 13 amino acids. The CDR3 nucleotides read TGTGCCAGCAGTTATAGATGGGGCCAAAAACTGTTTTTT. Translating gives CASSYRWGQKLFF.

The chain is built from TRBV12-3 or TRBV12-4 and TRBJ1-5; D gene uncertain. V lost 3 bases and J 6 bases, leaving 12 bases between the germline ends. The CDR3 extends over 14 amino acids. CDR3: CASSFISSAQPQHF. Here the CDR3 DNA reads TGTGCCAGCAGTTTCATATCCAGCGCTCAGCCCCAGCATTTT.

V usage is TRBV19 and J usage is TRBJ2-5; 11 positions agree with TRBD2. In germline, CDR1 is LNHDA, CDR2 SQIVND (reference sequence). The length of the CDR3 is 16 residues. V lost 0 bases and J lost 5; bases outside the gene matches: 5. The CDR3 DNA is TGTGCCAGTAGTATAGATCGACTAGCGGGAATGGAGACCCAGTACTTC. It yields the protein CASSIDRLAGMETQYF.

This chain uses TRBV5-4 with TRBJ2-1; a weak D match, TRBD1 (5 bases). Germline CDR1 SGHNT, CDR2 YYREEE (reference sequence). CDR3 size: 15 residues. The ends were cut back, 3 bases at V and 2 bases at J, with 12 bases in the middle. CDR3 in amino acids: CASSSRVDAYNEQFF. DNA for the CDR3: TGTGCCAGCAGCTCCAGGGTGGACGCCTACAATGAGCAGTTCTTC.

This clonotype was observed a handful of times. The chain is built from TRBV19 and TRBJ1-2; 9 positions match TRBD1. CDR1 LNHDA and CDR2 SQIVND come from the germline V gene (reference sequence). The CDR3 has 15 residues. J lost 4 bases, V lost 5 bases, and 8 bases had no gene match. CDR3 loop: CASSFRQGDGYGYTF. The DNA for the CDR3 is TGTGCCAGTAGTTTTCGACAGGGGGACGGCTATGGCTACACCTTC.

This clonotype has more than one count but fewer than ten. The chain combines TRBV28 with TRBJ1-5, with D possibly being TRBD1 (6 bases). Trimming removed 6 bases at V and 0 bases at J, with 15 bases between. CDR3 length: 16 residues. The germline gives CDR1 MDHEN, CDR2 SYDVKM. The CDR3 protein is CASSPDSLLSNQPQHF. The CDR3 DNA is TGTGCCAGCAGCCCGGACAGCCTCCTTAGCAATCAGCCCCAGCATTTT.

This clonotype has ten or more counts. This CDR3 reads CASSLYRNYGYTF. The CDR3 DNA sequence: TGTGCCAGCAGCTTATACAGAAACTATGGCTACACCTTC. The chain recombines TRBV7-8 with TRBJ1-2; D not resolved. The CDR3 sequence is 13 residues long. Germline values: CDR1 SGHVS, CDR2 FQNEAQ. V lost 2 bases to trimming and J lost 2 bases, with 6 bases between them. The full variable domain, its missing parts supplied by reference TRBV7-8 and TRBJ1-2, is GAGVSQSPRYKVAKRGQDVALRCDPISGHVSLFWYQQALGQGPEFLTYFQNEAQLDKSGLPSDRFFAERPEGSVSTLKIQRTQQEDSAVYLCASSLYRNYGYTFGSGTRLTVV.

Many counts were recorded for this clonotype. The CDR3 loop reads CASSLVSQPFYNEQFF. Written as DNA, the CDR3 is TGTGCCAGCAGCTTAGTTTCCCAACCCTTCTACAATGAGCAGTTCTTC. V is TRBV7-2 and J is TRBJ2-1; D remains unclear. Deletions cut 1 base from V and 3 bases from J, with 13 bases between. CDR1 SGHTA and CDR2 FQGNSA come from the germline V gene. The CDR3 is 16 amino acids.

In this sample, this clonotype turned up a few times. The V gene is TRBV28, the J gene TRBJ1-4; 9 bases line up with TRBD1. Trimming removed 4 bases from V and 4 bases from J; junction bases left unmatched: 7. Germline-derived CDR1 and CDR2 are MDHEN and SYDVKM. This CDR3 is built from 16 residues. The CDR3 loop reads CASSSPEGQGNEKLFF. In DNA, the CDR3 is TGTGCCAGCAGTTCCCCCGAGGGACAGGGTAATGAAAAACTGTTTTTT.

The genes are TRBV28 and TRBJ2-1; 9 positions match TRBD2. Germline V gene lookup returns CDR1 MDHEN and CDR2 SYDVKM. There are 16 residues in the CDR3. The junction had 16 bases not matched to a gene; V was cut back by 10 bases and J by 6 bases. The CDR3 sequence is CATTDPALAGFNEQFF. The CDR3 coding sequence is TGTGCCACCACGGATCCAGCACTAGCGGGTTTCAATGAGCAGTTCTTC.

The chain carries TRBV6-2 or TRBV6-3 and TRBJ1-5; D is ambiguous. The CDR3 sequence is 13 residues long. Trimming pared 6 bases from V and 8 bases from J, leaving 14 bases between. Germline V lookup: CDR1 MNHEY, CDR2 SVGEGT. The CDR3 DNA follows: TGTGCCAGCAGCCTTCGGGCGGCAGAGCCCCAGCATTTT. This encodes CASSLRAAEPQHF.